These 23 T cell receptor beta chains share one sample of origin, sequenced in a study of T cells in Graves' hyperthyroidism and ophthalmopathy (dated by TCRdb to between 2018 and 2020). Libraries were prepared through multiplex PCR. Reads for this sample came from an Illumina HiSeq 2000. The TCR beta CDR3 regions were amplified from the RNA transcripts. The first round of RT-PCR for the TCR CDR3 was performed with the HTBI primer set and the Qiagen OneStep RT-PCR kit. TCRdb itself trimmed the public reads at Q25 with fastp, ran MiXCR and retained productive beta chains. Every distinct CDR3 protein forms one entry, paired with its most common genes and DNA. The sample data list roughly 740,000 distinct CDR3 sequences, and about 15% of these were observed just once. Approximately 8.4% of the sample is in the top ten clones. Material: blood. The receptors shown here come from a man aged 18 to 29 with Graves' hyperthyroidism.

This clonotype has only a few counts. This chain connects TRBV12-3 or TRBV12-4 to TRBJ1-1; D gene uncertain. This CDR3 is 14 amino acids long. Between the trimmed V and J ends, which lost 5 bases and 4 bases, there was a span of 14 bases. CDR3 sequence (DNA): TGTGCCAGCAGTACAATGGGGATAGCCACTGAAGCTTTCTTT. It is translated as CASSTMGIATEAFF.

This clonotype came up many times. The CDR3 here is CASSLRLGTEAFF. CDR3 nucleotides: TGTGCCAGCAGCCTACGGTTGGGGACTGAAGCTTTCTTT. The chain is built from TRBV3-1 and TRBJ1-1; D is unresolved. CDR3 length: 13 residues. CDR1 is LGHDT and CDR2 is YNNKEL in the germline V gene (reference sequence). Between the trimmed V and J ends, which lost 4 bases and 5 bases, there was a span of 11 bases.

This clonotype was seen many times. The rearrangement uses TRBV27 and TRBJ1-2; 7 bases map to TRBD1. CDR1 is MNHEY and CDR2 is SMNVEV in the germline V gene (reference sequence). The CDR3 loop spans 16 amino acids. V was clipped by 5 bases and J by 4 bases; unmatched bases: 13. CDR3 nucleotide sequence: TGTGCCAGCAGTCCACTTTCCGGGACAGTTCCCTATGGCTACACCTTC. Translated: CASSPLSGTVPYGYTF.

Only a few counts were recorded for this clonotype. This chain joins TRBV9 and TRBJ2-2; perhaps TRBD1 as D (6 bases). This CDR3 contains 16 residues. Deletions cut 0 bases from V and 4 bases from J, with 13 bases between. CDR1 is SGDLS and CDR2 is YYNGEE in the germline V gene. CDR3 residues: CASSVAGWGPTGELFF. The CDR3 coding sequence is TGTGCCAGCAGCGTAGCGGGCTGGGGGCCCACCGGGGAGCTGTTTTTT.

This clonotype has at least ten counts. The chain combines TRBV3-1 with TRBJ1-2, with 7 bases fitting TRBD1. The CDR3 runs to 15 residues. Per the germline V gene, CDR1 is LGHDT and CDR2 is YNNKEL (reference sequence). J lost 2 bases, V lost 0 bases, and 3 bases had no gene match. This chain's CDR3 is CASSQDSGGNYGYTF. CDR3 nucleotides: TGTGCCAGCAGCCAAGATTCAGGGGGGAACTATGGCTACACCTTC.

In its sample, this clonotype was seen many times. This rearrangement joins TRBV27 to TRBJ1-2; 7 bases fit TRBD1. Germline V gene sequence: CDR1 MNHEY, CDR2 SMNVEV (reference sequence). The CDR3 loop spans 12 amino acids. Germline trimming cut 5 bases from V and 8 bases from J; bases unmatched to any gene: 5. CDR3 protein: CASSPPGQGYTF. The CDR3 DNA reads TGTGCCAGCAGTCCCCCGGGACAGGGCTACACCTTC.

Note on this clonotype: A much larger clone lies a single base off, so this may be a read error. This sequence joins TRBV12-3 or TRBV12-4 and TRBJ2-1, with 7 bases matching TRBD2. The CDR3 is 15 residues long. The CDR3 nucleotides read TGTGCCGGCAGTTTTGGGTCCCCCAGCGGGAACTTGCAGTTCTTC. It encodes CAGSFGSPSGNLQFF.

The sample holds many counts of this clonotype. The chain carries TRBV20-1 and TRBJ2-3; possible D gene TRBD1, 5 bases. Germline V CDR1 and CDR2: DFQATT, SNEGSKA (reference sequence). The V and J ends lost 0 bases and 5 bases respectively, with 6 bases between them. CDR3 length equals 12 residues. The CDR3 here is CSARDRVDTQYF. The CDR3 DNA follows: TGCAGTGCTAGAGACAGGGTAGATACGCAGTATTTT.

This clonotype was found a few times. The rearrangement joins TRBV7-2 to TRBJ2-7, with 9 bases lining up with TRBD2. The germline gives CDR1 SGHTA, CDR2 FQGNSA. The CDR3 is 15 amino acids. Unmatched junction bases numbered 14, after V lost 8 bases and J lost 6 bases. The CDR3 DNA sequence: TGTGCCAGCGGCAATCCGACTAGCGGCAGGGGCGAGCAGTACTTC. Amino acid sequence: CASGNPTSGRGEQYF.

This clonotype has at least ten counts. The V gene is TRBV12-3 or TRBV12-4, the J gene TRBJ1-4; 8 positions match TRBD1. Germline trimming cut 3 bases from V and 13 bases from J; bases unmatched to any gene: 4. The length of the CDR3 is 12 residues. The CDR3 DNA is TGTGCCAGCAGTTTCTCCAGGGGGCGACTGTTTTTT. Residues: CASSFSRGRLFF.

The V gene is TRBV11-2, the J gene TRBJ2-7; 13 bases map to TRBD2. Per the germline V gene, CDR1 is SGHAT and CDR2 is FQNNGV. Germline trimming cut 1 base from V and 2 bases from J; bases unmatched to any gene: 5. The CDR3 length is 17 residues. CDR3 DNA: TGTGCCAGCAGCTTAGCACTAGCGGGAGGGCCCACCTACGAGCAGTACTTC. Its protein product is CASSLALAGGPTYEQYF.

This chain uses TRBV7-2 with TRBJ1-1; D unclear. The CDR3 has 13 amino acids. Germline V gene lookup returns CDR1 SGHTA and CDR2 FQGNSA. V was pared by 2 bases and J by 5 bases, with 9 bases between. The CDR3 protein is CASSLIRRTEAFF. DNA for the CDR3: TGTGCCAGCAGCTTAATACGGAGAACTGAAGCTTTCTTT.

In its sample, this clonotype was seen many times. The V and J genes are TRBV11-2 and TRBJ2-7; possible D gene TRBD1, 5 bases. Germline V lookup: CDR1 SGHAT, CDR2 FQNNGV. This CDR3 spans 15 amino acids. The germline V and J ends were trimmed by 6 bases and 6 bases, with 21 bases remaining between them. As DNA, the CDR3 is TGTGCCAGCAGTGCAATCAAGGGGCAGACTCTCGAGCAGTACTTC. Protein: CASSAIKGQTLEQYF.

This clonotype was picked up a small number of times. The gene calls are TRBV5-6 and TRBJ2-1; 10 bases line up with TRBD2. V shed 4 bases, J shed 5 bases, and the junction held 6 bases outside the gene matches. The CDR3 totals 15 residues. CDR1 SGHDT and CDR2 YYEEEE come from the germline V gene. The CDR3 bases are TGTGCCAGCAGCCCGGAGGGACTAGCGAACAATGAGCAGTTCTTC. This sequence encodes CASSPEGLANNEQFF.

This clonotype was observed a few times. The rearrangement uses TRBV5-1 and TRBJ2-1, with 7 nucleotides matching TRBD2. The CDR3 runs 15 residues. Trimming took 0 bases from V and 5 from J; bases not matched to a gene: 5. CDR1 and CDR2 from the germline V gene are SGHRS and YFSETQ. CDR3 nucleotide sequence: TGCGCCAGCAGCTTGGTGCTAGCGGCCGACAATGAGCAGTTCTTC. Its protein product is CASSLVLAADNEQFF.

The CDR3 protein is CASSPRLAGNTQYF. DNA of the CDR3: TGTGCCAGCAGCCCGCGACTAGCGGGCAATACGCAGTATTTT. This rearrangement joins TRBV7-2 to TRBJ2-3; 10 bases agree with TRBD2. Trimming cost V 5 bases and J 7 bases; bases outside gene matches: 6. The CDR3 loop spans 14 amino acids. Germline-derived CDR1 and CDR2 are SGHTA and FQGNSA.

This clonotype was observed at least ten times. The CDR3 loop is CASSYSDGSLYNEQFF. CDR3 bases: TGTGCCAGCAGTTACTCTGACGGGAGTCTCTACAATGAGCAGTTCTTC. The chain is built from TRBV6-6 and TRBJ2-1; D is perhaps TRBD2 (6 bases). CDR1 and CDR2 from the germline V gene are MNHNY and SVGAGI (reference sequence). Trimming shortened V by 0 bases and J by 3 bases, and 12 bases separated the two germline ends. The CDR3 covers 16 residues.

This clonotype was seen more than once but under ten times. The chain joins TRBV18 to TRBJ2-3, with TRBD2 matching 8 bases. CDR3 length: 16 amino acids. J was trimmed by 4 bases and V by 1 base; bases with no gene match: 7. The germline CDR1 and CDR2 sequences are KGHSH and LQKENI. CDR3 loop: CASSPLLAGQADTQYF. The DNA of the CDR3 is TGTGCCAGCTCACCACTTCTAGCGGGCCAGGCAGATACGCAGTATTTT. The full variable domain, with the rest looked up from reference TRBV18 and TRBJ2-3, is NAGVMQNPRHLVRRRGQEARLRCSPMKGHSHVYWYRQLPEEGLKFMVYLQKENIIDESGMPKERFSAEFPKEGPSILRIQQVVRGDSAAYFCASSPLLAGQADTQYFGPGTRLTVL.

This clonotype was recorded many times. This chain links TRBV11-2 with TRBJ2-5; TRBD2 agrees at 11 bases. CDR3 size: 16 residues. Germline V CDR1 and CDR2: SGHAT, FQNNGV. V lost 2 bases, J lost 6 bases, and 8 bases stayed unmatched. The CDR3 spells CASSLRTSGYQKTQYF. The CDR3 DNA follows: TGTGCCAGCAGCTTAAGGACTAGCGGGTATCAGAAGACCCAGTACTTC. The complete variable domain, with remaining parts taken from reference TRBV11-2 and TRBJ2-5, reads EAGVAQSPRYKIIEKRQSVAFWCNPISGHATLYWYQQILGQGPKLLIQFQNNGVVDDSQLPKDRFSAERLKGVDSTLKIQPAKLEDSAVYLCASSLRTSGYQKTQYFGPGTRLLVL.

In the case of this clonotype: A much larger clone lies one base from this, so it may be a read error. CDR3 loop: CSARYPYGGRSYEQYF. The DNA for the CDR3 is TGCAGTGCTAGATACCCATACGGGGGACGCTCCTACGAGCAGTACTTC. The gene calls are TRBV20-1 and TRBJ2-7; perhaps TRBD2 as D (6 bases). This CDR3 is 16 amino acids long. Between the trimmed V and J ends, which lost 2 bases and 0 bases, there was a span of 17 bases. Germline values: CDR1 DFQATT, CDR2 SNEGSKA (reference sequence).

This clonotype was seen more than once but under ten times. The chain links TRBV4-2 to TRBJ2-7; 7 nucleotides agree with TRBD2. The germline V gene has CDR1 LGHNA and CDR2 YNFKEQ. This CDR3 contains 16 residues. With V trimmed by 2 bases and J by 0 bases, 7 bases remained unmatched. CDR3 residues: CASSQPDGGSSYEQYF. The CDR3 DNA reads TGTGCCAGCAGCCAACCGGATGGCGGGAGCTCCTACGAGCAGTACTTC.

This clonotype was found a few times. The chain combines TRBV29-1 with TRBJ2-2; D possibly matches TRBD1 or TRBD2 (5 bases each). Trimming shortened V by 7 bases and J by 1 base, and 13 bases separated the two germline ends. The CDR3 sequence is 14 residues long. Germline V gene data show CDR1 as SQVTM and CDR2 as ANQGSEA. The chain's CDR3 is CSASGPMNTGELFF. The CDR3 DNA sequence: TGCAGCGCTTCGGGACCAATGAACACCGGGGAGCTGTTTTTT.

This clonotype came up a few times. The V and J genes are TRBV6-2 or TRBV6-3 and TRBJ2-2, with D possibly TRBD2 on 6 matching bases. CDR3 size: 15 residues. V was trimmed by 5 bases and J by 1 base, leaving 11 bases between them. Germline V lookup: CDR1 MNHEY, CDR2 SVGEGT. CDR3 protein: CASSTGTLNTGELFF. CDR3 sequence (DNA): TGTGCCAGCAGTACCGGGACTTTGAACACCGGGGAGCTGTTTTTT.